A single sample gave rise to the 10 T cell receptor beta chains below, sequenced in a study of blood T cell repertoires in COVID-19. Libraries were prepared by immunoSEQ multiplex PCR; TCRdb keeps only in-frame clonotypes and omits some of them. The sample records 170,000 or so clones, 88% being singletons. Sequenced sample: PBMCs or T cells enriched from blood (not recorded which). These receptors all stem from a woman between 18 and 29 years old who had recovered from COVID-19.

The chain recombines TRBV5-1 with TRBJ2-5; weak D call: TRBD2 (5 bases). Deletions cut 3 bases from V and 3 bases from J, with 9 bases between. This CDR3 spans 13 amino acids. CDR1 and CDR2 from the germline V gene are SGHRS and YFSETQ. DNA for the CDR3: TGCGCCAGCAGCTGGGCCGGGGAAGAGACCCAGTACTTC. It specifies CASSWAGEETQYF.

The chain combines TRBV4-1 with TRBJ2-3; 10 nucleotides agree with TRBD2. The germline V gene encodes CDR1 MGHRA and CDR2 YSYEKL. V lost 0 bases and J lost 3; bases outside the gene matches: 6. The CDR3 totals 17 residues. This CDR3 reads CASSQDLLAGVTDTQYF. The CDR3 DNA sequence: TGCGCCAGCAGCCAAGATTTGCTAGCGGGAGTGACAGATACGCAGTATTTT.

The chain uses TRBV28 and TRBJ2-7, with 9 nucleotides matching TRBD2. The CDR3 runs 15 residues. The V gene end was trimmed by 4 bases and the J gene end by 3 bases; junction bases not matched to a gene: 7. The germline V gene has CDR1 MDHEN and CDR2 SYDVKM. The CDR3 loop reads CASSSGSSGIYEQYF. The CDR3 DNA is TGTGCCAGCAGTTCTGGGTCTAGCGGGATCTACGAGCAGTACTTC.

The DNA of the CDR3 is TGTGCCAGCAGCTTAGGGACTAGCGAAGTGTCCTACAATGAGCAGTTCTTC. This gives the protein CASSLGTSEVSYNEQFF. This rearrangement joins TRBV7-2 to TRBJ2-1; 9 nucleotides align to TRBD2. Trimming removed 1 base from V and 1 base from J; junction bases left unmatched: 5. Germline V gives CDR1 SGHTA, CDR2 FQGNSA. This CDR3 spans 17 amino acids.

The CDR3 DNA reads TGCGCCAGCAGCCAAGATCAGGGGGTGGCTGAAGCTTTCTTT. This sequence encodes CASSQDQGVAEAFF. This chain uses TRBV4-3 with TRBJ1-1, with 7 bases aligning to TRBD1. J gave up 6 bases and V 0 bases, and 4 bases lay outside the gene matches. In germline, CDR1 is LGHNA, CDR2 YSLEER. The CDR3 spans 14 residues.

This chain joins TRBV6-5 and TRBJ1-1, with D maybe TRBD1 (6 bases). The ends were cut back, 0 bases at V and 5 bases at J, with 7 bases in the middle. CDR3 length equals 13 residues. CDR1 is MNHEY, CDR2 SVGAGI, per germline. The CDR3 nucleotides are TGTGCCAGCAGTTACTCACAGGGTACTGAAGCTTTCTTT. Protein: CASSYSQGTEAFF.

This rearrangement joins TRBV5-8 to TRBJ2-7, with 8 bases matching TRBD1. After removal of 4 bases from V and 5 bases from J, the junction contained 5 bases not matched to a gene. Germline CDR1 is SGHTS and CDR2 is YDEGEE. There are 13 residues in the CDR3. The CDR3 DNA sequence: TGTGCCAGCAGCCTCGGACAGGGCCACGAGCAGTACTTC. Translated, it gives CASSLGQGHEQYF.

J is TRBJ2-7 and V is TRBV10-3, with 10 nucleotides matching TRBD2. The CDR3 consists of 15 residues. The germline CDR1 and CDR2 sequences are ENHRY and SYGVKD. Trimming removed 11 bases from V and 0 bases from J; junction bases left unmatched: 10. CDR3 region: CASQNSGGSSYEQYF. The CDR3 DNA follows: TGTGCCTCTCAGAATAGCGGGGGGAGCTCCTACGAGCAGTACTTC.

This rearrangement joins TRBV2 to TRBJ2-1, with 10 bases identical to TRBD2. The germline gives CDR1 SNHLY, CDR2 FYNNEI. The trim removed 9 bases at V and 8 bases at J, leaving 7 bases unmatched. The CDR3 spans 13 residues. The CDR3 region has the DNA TGTGCCAGTTTAGCGGGAGGTCTCGATGAGCAGTTCTTC. Translated, it gives CASLAGGLDEQFF.

The J gene is TRBJ1-2, the V gene TRBV5-1; D is possibly TRBD1 (5 bases). The CDR3 is 14 amino acids. CDR1 and CDR2 from the germline V gene are SGHRS and YFSETQ. Trimming cost V 3 bases and J 7 bases, with 16 bases left between them. CDR3 amino acids: CASSYHGGESGYTF. CDR3 nucleotide sequence: TGCGCCAGCAGCTACCATGGAGGGGAGAGTGGCTACACCTTC. Full variable domain (outside the CDR3, taken from reference TRBV5-1 and TRBJ1-2): KAGVTQTPRYLIKTRGQQVTLSCSPISGHRSVSWYQQTPGQGLQFLFEYFSETQRNKGNFPGRFSGRQFSNSRSEMNVSTLELGDSALYLCASSYHGGESGYTFGSGTRLTVV.